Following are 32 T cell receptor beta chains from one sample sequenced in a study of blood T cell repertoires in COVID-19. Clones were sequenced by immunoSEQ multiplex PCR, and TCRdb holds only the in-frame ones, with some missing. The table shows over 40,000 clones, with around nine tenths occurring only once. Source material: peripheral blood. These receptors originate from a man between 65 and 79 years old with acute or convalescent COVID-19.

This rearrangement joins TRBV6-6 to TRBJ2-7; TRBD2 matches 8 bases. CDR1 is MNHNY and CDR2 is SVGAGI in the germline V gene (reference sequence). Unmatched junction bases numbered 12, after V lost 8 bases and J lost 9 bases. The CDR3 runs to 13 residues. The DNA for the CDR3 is TGTGCCAGCGGGGATTTACGGGGGGGATGGCAGTACTTC. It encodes CASGDLRGGWQYF.

The CDR3, as DNA: TGCAGAGAAGTTACGGGCGAGCAGTACTTC. Amino acid sequence: CREVTGEQYF. J is TRBJ2-7 and V is TRBV20-1, with no clear D. The CDR3 has 10 residues. From germline, CDR1 is DFQATT and CDR2 SNEGSKA (reference sequence).

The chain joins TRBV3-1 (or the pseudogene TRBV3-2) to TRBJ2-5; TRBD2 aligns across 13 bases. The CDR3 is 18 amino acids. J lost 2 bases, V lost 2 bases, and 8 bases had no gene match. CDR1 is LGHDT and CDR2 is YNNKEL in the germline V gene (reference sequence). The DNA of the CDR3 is TGTGCCAGCAGCCAAAACGCTGGGACTAGCGGGGCACAAGAGACCCAGTACTTC. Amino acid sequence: CASSQNAGTSGAQETQYF.

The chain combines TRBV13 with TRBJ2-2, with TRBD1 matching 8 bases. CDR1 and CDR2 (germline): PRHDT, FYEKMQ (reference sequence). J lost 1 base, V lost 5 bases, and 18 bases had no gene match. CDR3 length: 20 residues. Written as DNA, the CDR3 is TGTGCCAGCAGCCTAAGGGGGCACCAGACAGGGGCGATGAACACCGGGGAGCTGTTTTTT. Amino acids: CASSLRGHQTGAMNTGELFF.

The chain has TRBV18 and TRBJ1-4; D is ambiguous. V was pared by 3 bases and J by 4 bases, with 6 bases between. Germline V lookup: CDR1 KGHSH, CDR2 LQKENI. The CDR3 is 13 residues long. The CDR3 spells CASSPRVNEKLFF. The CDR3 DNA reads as TGTGCCAGCTCACCTCGGGTTAATGAAAAACTGTTTTTT.

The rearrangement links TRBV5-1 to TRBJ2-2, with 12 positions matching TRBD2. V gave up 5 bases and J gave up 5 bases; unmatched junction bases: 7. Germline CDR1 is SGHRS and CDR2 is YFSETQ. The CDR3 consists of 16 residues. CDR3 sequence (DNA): TGCGCCAGCAGGCAACCGGGACTAGCGGGTACCGGGGAGCTGTTTTTT. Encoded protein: CASRQPGLAGTGELFF.

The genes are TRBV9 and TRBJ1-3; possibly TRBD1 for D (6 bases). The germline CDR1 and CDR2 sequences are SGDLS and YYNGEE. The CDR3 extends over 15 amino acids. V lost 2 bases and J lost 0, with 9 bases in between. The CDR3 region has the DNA TGTGCCAGCAGCGTCGGCAGGGGCTCTGGAAACACCATATATTTT. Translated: CASSVGRGSGNTIYF.

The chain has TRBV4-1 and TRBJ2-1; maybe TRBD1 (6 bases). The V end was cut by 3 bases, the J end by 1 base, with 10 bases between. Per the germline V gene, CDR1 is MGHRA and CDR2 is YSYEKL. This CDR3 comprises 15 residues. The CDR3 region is CASSQDSFSYNEQFF. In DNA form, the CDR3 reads TGCGCCAGCAGCCAGGACAGTTTTTCCTACAATGAGCAGTTCTTC.

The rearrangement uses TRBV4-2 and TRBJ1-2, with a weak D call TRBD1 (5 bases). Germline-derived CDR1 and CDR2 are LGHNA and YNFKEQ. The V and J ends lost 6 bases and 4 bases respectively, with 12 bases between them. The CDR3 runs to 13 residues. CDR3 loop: CASSPRRGYGYTF. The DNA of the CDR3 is TGTGCCAGCAGTCCCCGGAGGGGCTATGGCTACACCTTC.

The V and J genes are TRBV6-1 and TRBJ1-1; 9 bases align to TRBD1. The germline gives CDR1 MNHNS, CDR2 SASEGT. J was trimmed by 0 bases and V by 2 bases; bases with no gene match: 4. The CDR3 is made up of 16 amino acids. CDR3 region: CASSEPGQGLNTEAFF. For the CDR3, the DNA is TGTGCCAGCAGTGAACCCGGACAGGGGTTGAACACTGAAGCTTTCTTT.

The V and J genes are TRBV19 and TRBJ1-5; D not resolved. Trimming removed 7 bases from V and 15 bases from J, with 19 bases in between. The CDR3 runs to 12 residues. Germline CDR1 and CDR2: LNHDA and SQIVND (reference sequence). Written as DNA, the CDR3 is TGTGCCAGTAACGGAGGTAATCAGCCACCGCATTTT. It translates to CASNGGNQPPHF. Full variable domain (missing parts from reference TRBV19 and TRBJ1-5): DGGITQSPKYLFRKEGQNVTLSCEQNLNHDAMYWYRQDPGQGLRLIYYSQIVNDFQKGDIAEGYSVSREKKESFPLTVTSAQKNPTAFYLCASNGGNQPPHFGDGTRLSIL.

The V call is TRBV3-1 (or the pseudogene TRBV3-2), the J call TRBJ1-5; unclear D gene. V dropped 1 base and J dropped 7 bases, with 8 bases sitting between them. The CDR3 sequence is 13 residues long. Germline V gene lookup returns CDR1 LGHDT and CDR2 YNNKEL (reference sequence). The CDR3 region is CASSQVAGQPQHF. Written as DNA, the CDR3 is TGTGCCAGCAGCCAAGTGGCGGGGCAGCCCCAGCATTTT.

The CDR3 region is CASRRDRTTEAFF. The CDR3 nucleotides read TGTGCCAGCAGGAGGGACAGAACCACTGAAGCTTTCTTT. The V gene is TRBV2, the J gene TRBJ1-1, with 7 nucleotides matching TRBD1. CDR1 is SNHLY, CDR2 FYNNEI, per germline. The J segment lost 4 bases and the V segment lost 6 bases, leaving 5 bases of the junction unmatched. The CDR3 runs 13 residues.

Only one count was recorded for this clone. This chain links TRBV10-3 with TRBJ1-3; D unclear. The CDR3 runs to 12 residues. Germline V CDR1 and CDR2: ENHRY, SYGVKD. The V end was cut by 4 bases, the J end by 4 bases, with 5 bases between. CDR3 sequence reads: CAISGEGNTIYF. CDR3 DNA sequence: TGTGCCATCAGTGGAGAGGGAAACACCATATATTTT.

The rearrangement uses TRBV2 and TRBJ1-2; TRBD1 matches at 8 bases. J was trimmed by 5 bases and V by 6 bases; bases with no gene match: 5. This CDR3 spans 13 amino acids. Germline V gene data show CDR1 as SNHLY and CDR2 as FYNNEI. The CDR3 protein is CASSSTGVYGYTF. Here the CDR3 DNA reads TGTGCCAGCAGCTCGACAGGGGTATATGGCTACACCTTC.

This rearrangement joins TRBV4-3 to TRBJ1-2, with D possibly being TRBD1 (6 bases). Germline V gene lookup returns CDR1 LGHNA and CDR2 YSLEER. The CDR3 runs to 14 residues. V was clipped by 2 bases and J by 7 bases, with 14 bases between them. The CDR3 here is CASSQIQGVGGYTF. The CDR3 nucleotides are TGCGCCAGCAGCCAAATACAGGGCGTAGGTGGCTACACCTTC.

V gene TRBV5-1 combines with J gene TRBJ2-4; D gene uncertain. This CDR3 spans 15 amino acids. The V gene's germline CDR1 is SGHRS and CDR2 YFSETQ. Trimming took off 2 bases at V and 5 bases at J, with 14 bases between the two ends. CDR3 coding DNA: TGCGCCAGCAGCTTTCGCCCGGGTGACGAAAACATTCAGTACTTC. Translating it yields CASSFRPGDENIQYF.

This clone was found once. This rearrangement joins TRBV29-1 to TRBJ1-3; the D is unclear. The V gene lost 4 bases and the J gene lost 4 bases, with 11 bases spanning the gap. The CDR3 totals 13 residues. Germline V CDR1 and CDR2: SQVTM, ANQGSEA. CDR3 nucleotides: TGCAGCGTTGGATCAGGTGCAGGAAACACCATATATTTT. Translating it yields CSVGSGAGNTIYF.

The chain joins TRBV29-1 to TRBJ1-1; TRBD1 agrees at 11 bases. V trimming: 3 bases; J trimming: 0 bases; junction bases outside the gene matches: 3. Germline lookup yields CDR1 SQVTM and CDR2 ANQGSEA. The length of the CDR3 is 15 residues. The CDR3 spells CSVEVGQGVNTEAFF. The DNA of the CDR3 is TGCAGCGTTGAGGTGGGACAGGGGGTGAACACTGAAGCTTTCTTT.

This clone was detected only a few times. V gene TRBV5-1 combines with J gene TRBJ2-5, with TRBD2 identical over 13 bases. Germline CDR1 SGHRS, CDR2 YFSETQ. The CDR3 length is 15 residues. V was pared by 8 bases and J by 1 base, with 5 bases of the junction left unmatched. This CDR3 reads CASTTSGGAQETQYF. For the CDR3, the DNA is TGCGCCAGTACTACTAGCGGGGGGGCCCAAGAGACCCAGTACTTC.

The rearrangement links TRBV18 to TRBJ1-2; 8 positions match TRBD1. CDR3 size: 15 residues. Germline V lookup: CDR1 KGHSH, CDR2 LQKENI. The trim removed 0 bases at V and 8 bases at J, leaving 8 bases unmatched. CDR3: CASSPPNGDRLGYTF. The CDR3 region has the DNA TGTGCCAGCTCACCACCTAATGGGGACAGGCTGGGCTACACCTTC.

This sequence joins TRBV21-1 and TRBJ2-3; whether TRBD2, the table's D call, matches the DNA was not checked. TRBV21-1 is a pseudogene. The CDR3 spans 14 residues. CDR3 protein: CASRRALNTDTQYF. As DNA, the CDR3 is TGTGCCAGCCGGAGGGCGCTAAACACAGATACGCAGTATTTT.

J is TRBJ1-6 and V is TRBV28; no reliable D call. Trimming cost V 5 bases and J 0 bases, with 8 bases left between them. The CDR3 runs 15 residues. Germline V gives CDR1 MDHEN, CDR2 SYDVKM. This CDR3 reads CASSLASSYNSPLHF. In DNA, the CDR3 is TGTGCCAGCAGTCTGGCAAGCTCCTATAATTCACCCCTCCACTTT. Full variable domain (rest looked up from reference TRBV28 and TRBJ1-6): DVKVTQSSRYLVKRTGEKVFLECVQDMDHENMFWYRQDPGLGLRLIYFSYDVKMKEKGDIPEGYSVSREKKERFSLILESASTNQTSMYLCASSLASSYNSPLHFGNGTRLTVT.

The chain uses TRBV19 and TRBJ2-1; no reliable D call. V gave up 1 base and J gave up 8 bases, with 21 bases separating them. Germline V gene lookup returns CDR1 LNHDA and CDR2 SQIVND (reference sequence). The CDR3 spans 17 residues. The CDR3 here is CASSIGRLTPLGHEQFF. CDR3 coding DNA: TGTGCCAGTAGTATAGGCCGTCTGACTCCTCTCGGCCATGAGCAGTTCTTC.

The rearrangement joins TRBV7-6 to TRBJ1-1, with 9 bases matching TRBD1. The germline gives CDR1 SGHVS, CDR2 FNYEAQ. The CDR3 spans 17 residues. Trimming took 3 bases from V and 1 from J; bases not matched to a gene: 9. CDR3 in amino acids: CASSLRDRDSWNTEAFF. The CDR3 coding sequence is TGTGCCAGCAGCTTGAGGGACAGGGACTCCTGGAACACTGAAGCTTTCTTT. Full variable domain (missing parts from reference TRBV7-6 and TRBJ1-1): GAGVSQSPRYKVTKRGQDVALRCDPISGHVSLYWYRQALGQGPEFLTYFNYEAQQDKSGLPNDRFSAERPEGSISTLTIQRTEQRDSAMYRCASSLRDRDSWNTEAFFGQGTRLTVV.

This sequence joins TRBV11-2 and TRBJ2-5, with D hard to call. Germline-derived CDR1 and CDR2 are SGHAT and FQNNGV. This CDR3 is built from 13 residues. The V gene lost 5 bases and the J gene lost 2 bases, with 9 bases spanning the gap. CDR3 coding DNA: TGTGCCAGCAGCCGCCTACCTCAAGAGACCCAGTACTTC. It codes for CASSRLPQETQYF.

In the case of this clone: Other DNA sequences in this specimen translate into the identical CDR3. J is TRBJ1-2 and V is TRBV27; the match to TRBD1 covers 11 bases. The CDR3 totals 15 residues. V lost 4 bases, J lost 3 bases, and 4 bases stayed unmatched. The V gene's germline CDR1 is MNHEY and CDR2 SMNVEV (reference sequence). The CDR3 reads CASSSPGQGDYGYTF. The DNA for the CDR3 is TGTGCCAGCAGTTCCCCGGGACAGGGGGACTATGGCTACACCTTC.

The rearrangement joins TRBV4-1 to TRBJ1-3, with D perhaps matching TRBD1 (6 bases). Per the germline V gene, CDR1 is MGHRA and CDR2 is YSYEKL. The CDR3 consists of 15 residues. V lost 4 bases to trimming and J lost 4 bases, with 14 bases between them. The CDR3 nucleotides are TGCGCCAGCAGCCCACAGGGAATTTCCGGAAACACCATATATTTT. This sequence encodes CASSPQGISGNTIYF.

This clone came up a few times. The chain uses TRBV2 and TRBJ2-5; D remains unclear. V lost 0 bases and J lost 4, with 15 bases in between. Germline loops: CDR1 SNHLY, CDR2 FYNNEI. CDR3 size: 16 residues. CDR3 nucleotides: TGTGCCAGCAGTGAAGCGCTTCGAGGTATGGGAGAGACCCAGTACTTC. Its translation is CASSEALRGMGETQYF.

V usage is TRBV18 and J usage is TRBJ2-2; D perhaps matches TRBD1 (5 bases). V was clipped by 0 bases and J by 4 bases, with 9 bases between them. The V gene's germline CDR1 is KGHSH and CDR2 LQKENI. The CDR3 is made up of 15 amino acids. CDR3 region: CASSPPTRVTGELFF. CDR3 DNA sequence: TGTGCCAGCTCACCACCGACCAGGGTCACCGGGGAGCTGTTTTTT.

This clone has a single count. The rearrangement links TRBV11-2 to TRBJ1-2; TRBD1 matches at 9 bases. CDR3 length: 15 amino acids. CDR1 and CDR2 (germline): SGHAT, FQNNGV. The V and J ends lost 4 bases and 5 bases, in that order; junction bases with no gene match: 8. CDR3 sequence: CASSSPGTGLYGYTF. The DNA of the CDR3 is TGTGCCAGCAGCTCGCCGGGGACAGGGTTGTATGGCTACACCTTC.

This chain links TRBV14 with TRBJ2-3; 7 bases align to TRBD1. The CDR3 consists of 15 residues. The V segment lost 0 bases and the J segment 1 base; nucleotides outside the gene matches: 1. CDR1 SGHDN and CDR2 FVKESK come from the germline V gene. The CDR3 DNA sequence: TGTGCCAGCAGCCAAGAAGACAGGGGCACAGATACGCAGTATTTT. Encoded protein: CASSQEDRGTDTQYF.